A selection of T cell receptor beta chains follows, all from one sample in a study of response to subunit inactivated influenza vaccine. TCRdb fed the RT-PCR reads into MiXCR, producing one record per CDR3 protein. Here the sample spans 610,000 or so distinct CDR3 sequences, around 15% being singletons. This specimen was PBMCs from blood, taken about 13 days after vaccination. The receptor source for this set is a man over 45 who received an inactivated influenza vaccine. Each CDR3 is given with its conserved first and last residue. The D gene is left open where the match is weak. Only some rows state a clone size, as once, few, many or a class for expanded clones.

CASSPGGLSGETQYF	TGTGCCAGCAGCCCAGGGGGGCTTTCCGGGGAGACCCAGTACTTC	TRBJ2-5	-	TRBV9	few	15
CASSQDLGSSFSYEQYF	TGTGCCAGCAGCCAAGATCTGGGATCATCTTTCTCCTACGAGCAGTACTTC	TRBJ2-7	-	TRBV4-2	-	17
CSARPPGQGARQPQHF	TGCAGTGCTAGGCCACCGGGACAGGGGGCTCGTCAGCCCCAGCATTTT	TRBJ1-5	TRBD1	TRBV20-1	few	16
CSASNYRGISEQFF	TGCAGTGCTTCAAATTACAGGGGTATTAGTGAGCAGTTCTTC	TRBJ2-1	TRBD1	TRBV20-1	-	14
CASSLDSRRTPSVF	TGTGCCAGCAGCTTAGATTCTCGCAGGACTCCCTCGGTTTTT	TRBJ1-3	-	TRBV11-2	few	14
CSVDMTGKFGYTF	TGCAGCGTGGATATGACAGGGAAATTTGGCTACACCTTC	TRBJ1-2	TRBD1	TRBV29-1	many	13
CASSQQGSGEQYF	TGTGCCAGCTCACAACAGGGGTCTGGAGAGCAGTACTTC	TRBJ2-7	TRBD1	TRBV18	few	13
CSARVRGKYNEQFF	TGCAGTGCTAGAGTAAGGGGCAAGTACAATGAGCAGTTCTTC	TRBJ2-1	-	TRBV20-1	many	14
CASSLAPTSGGGTQYF	TGTGCCAGCAGCTTAGCGCCGACTAGCGGGGGGGGGACCCAGTACTTC	TRBJ2-5	TRBD2	TRBV7-2	many	16
CASTPPQGYPYEQYF	TGTGCCAGCACCCCCCCCCAGGGCTACCCCTACGAGCAGTACTTC	TRBJ2-7	-	TRBV7-8	-	15
CASSLEAEGETQYF	TGCGCCAGCAGCTTGGAGGCAGAAGGGGAGACCCAGTACTTC	TRBJ2-5	-	TRBV5-1	few	14
CASSPSSRNTGELFF	TGTGCCAGCAGCCCGTCGTCGAGGAACACCGGGGAGCTGTTTTTT	TRBJ2-2	-	TRBV12-3/TRBV12-4	few	15
CASSLDPDRGSEQYF	TGCGCCAGCAGCTTGGACCCAGACAGGGGAAGCGAGCAGTACTTC	TRBJ2-7	TRBD1	TRBV5-1	many	15
CASSEAGVYRPQHF	TGTGCCAGCAGTGAAGCTGGGGTATATCGGCCCCAGCATTTT	TRBJ1-5	-	TRBV6-1	few	14
CATSRDESRGETQYF	TGTGCCACCAGCAGAGATGAGAGCAGGGGAGAGACCCAGTACTTC	TRBJ2-5	-	TRBV15	few	15
CASSQAGISGHSYNEQFF	TGCGCCAGCAGCCAAGCTGGGATTTCGGGACACAGCTACAATGAGCAGTTCTTC	TRBJ2-1	-	TRBV4-1	-	18
CASSPTGLEQYF	TGTGCCAGCAGTCCGACAGGGCTTGAGCAGTACTTC	TRBJ2-7	TRBD1	TRBV28	few	12
CASSPPMSPETQYF	TGTGCCAGCTCACCACCAATGAGTCCCGAGACCCAGTACTTC	TRBJ2-5	-	TRBV18	many	14
CATPPRDSANTGELFF	TGTGCCACCCCTCCCAGGGACAGCGCGAACACCGGGGAGCTGTTTTTT	TRBJ2-2	TRBD1	TRBV7-9	-	16
CASSDSSTVYNEQFF	TGTGCCAGCAGTGACTCGAGTACGGTGTACAATGAGCAGTTCTTC	TRBJ2-1	-	TRBV6-4	few	15
CASSAVGGYEQYF	TGTGCCAGCAGCGCCGTGGGCGGCTACGAGCAGTACTTC	TRBJ2-7	-	TRBV3-1	-	13
CASSGANTEAFF	TGCGCCAGTTCAGGGGCGAACACTGAAGCTTTCTTT	TRBJ1-1	-	TRBV5-1	few	12
CASRDWSGNTIYF	TGTGCCAGCAGGGACTGGTCTGGAAACACCATATATTTT	TRBJ1-3	-	TRBV5-6	-	13
CASKKGGGNTIYF	TGTGCCAGCAAAAAGGGCGGCGGAAACACCATATATTTT	TRBJ1-3	-	TRBV11-2	few	13
CASSQRGGRGRLEQFF	TGCGCCAGCAGCCAGAGGGGAGGCAGGGGGCGCCTTGAGCAGTTCTTC	TRBJ2-1	TRBD1	TRBV4-1	few	16
CASSYSNVAGPYEQYF	TGTGCCAGCAGTTACTCGAACGTAGCGGGGCCCTACGAGCAGTACTTC	TRBJ2-7	TRBD2	TRBV6-5	-	16
CASSPSGGATEAFF	TGTGCCAGCAGCCCCTCGGGGGGGGCGACTGAAGCTTTCTTT	TRBJ1-1	-	TRBV7-9	few	14
CSARGIGYEQYF	TGCAGTGCTAGGGGTATAGGCTACGAGCAGTACTTC	TRBJ2-7	-	TRBV20-1	-	12
CASSLPVAGGEQFF	TGTGCCAGCAGCTTACCCGTAGCGGGGGGTGAGCAGTTCTTC	TRBJ2-1	TRBD2	TRBV7-9	-	14
CASSQAGTSTDTQYF	TGCGCCAGCAGCCAAGCCGGGACTAGCACAGATACGCAGTATTTT	TRBJ2-3	-	TRBV4-3	-	15
CASSLTRTKGGGEQYF	TGTGCCAGCAGTTTAACAAGGACAAAGGGGGGCGGTGAGCAGTACTTC	TRBJ2-7	-	TRBV27	few	16
CASSSQGAEAFF	TGTGCCAGCAGTTCACAGGGAGCTGAAGCTTTCTTT	TRBJ1-1	-	TRBV7-2	few	12
CASSTRLAGNIQYF	TGTGCCAGCAGCACACGACTAGCTGGAAACATTCAGTACTTC	TRBJ2-4	TRBD2	TRBV7-2	many	14
CASSLEARGTRQPQHF	TGTGCCAGCAGCTTGGAGGCCCGGGGTACACGGCAGCCCCAGCATTTT	TRBJ1-5	-	TRBV7-2	-	16
CASSGQALNSPLHF	TGTGCCAGCAGCGGACAGGCCTTGAATTCACCCCTCCACTTT	TRBJ1-6	TRBD1	TRBV3-1	many	14
CASSEYEASSGKLFF	TGCGCCAGCAGTGAGTACGAGGCCTCCTCGGGAAAACTGTTTTTT	TRBJ1-4	-	TRBV10-1	few	15
CASTGQVAVTDTQYF	TGCGCCAGCACCGGACAGGTGGCCGTAACAGATACGCAGTATTTT	TRBJ2-3	TRBD1	TRBV5-1	many	15
CASSPRDTGVTRGELFF	TGTGCCAGCAGCCCCCGCGACACTGGGGTGACAAGAGGGGAGCTGTTTTTT	TRBJ2-2	-	TRBV11-1	-	17
CAISGTGGYEQYF	TGTGCCATCAGTGGCACAGGGGGCTACGAGCAGTACTTC	TRBJ2-7	TRBD1	TRBV10-3	few	13
CASSLVGGSYDTQYF	TGTGCCAGCAGCTTAGTAGGCGGGAGTTATGATACGCAGTATTTT	TRBJ2-3	TRBD2	TRBV7-2	-	15
CAIMGGSHSYNEQFF	TGTGCCATCATGGGAGGGAGCCACTCCTACAATGAGCAGTTCTTC	TRBJ2-1	TRBD2	TRBV10-3	-	15
CSAIRGASYNEQFF	TGCAGTGCTATACGGGGGGCCTCCTACAATGAGCAGTTCTTC	TRBJ2-1	-	TRBV20-1	few	14
CASSQDTSGYEQYF	TGTGCCAGCAGCCAAGATACTAGCGGGTACGAGCAGTACTTC	TRBJ2-7	TRBD2	TRBV4-2	many	14
CASSGRLAGGGRDTGELFF	TGTGCCAGCAGCGGCCGACTAGCGGGAGGCGGCCGGGACACCGGGGAGCTGTTTTTT	TRBJ2-2	TRBD2	TRBV2	few	19
CASSEGRGQRVMNTEAFF	TGTGCCAGCAGTGAAGGAAGGGGACAGCGAGTAATGAACACTGAAGCTTTCTTT	TRBJ1-1	TRBD1	TRBV6-1	-	18
CAIGTDYGYTF	TGTGCCATTGGGACGGATTATGGCTACACCTTC	TRBJ1-2	-	TRBV10-3	-	11
CASSPTGDLSYEQYF	TGTGCCAGCAGTCCGACCGGGGACCTCTCCTACGAGCAGTACTTC	TRBJ2-7	-	TRBV3-1	-	15
CASSPGQTTNTGELFF	TGTGCCAGCAGCCCAGGACAGACCACGAACACCGGGGAGCTGTTTTTT	TRBJ2-2	-	TRBV7-9	-	16
CASGGQGITEAFF	TGTGCCAGCGGAGGCCAGGGCATCACTGAAGCTTTCTTT	TRBJ1-1	-	TRBV2	few	13
CAISESGTSYEQYF	TGTGCCATCAGTGAGTCGGGGACCTCCTACGAGCAGTACTTC	TRBJ2-7	-	TRBV10-3	few	14